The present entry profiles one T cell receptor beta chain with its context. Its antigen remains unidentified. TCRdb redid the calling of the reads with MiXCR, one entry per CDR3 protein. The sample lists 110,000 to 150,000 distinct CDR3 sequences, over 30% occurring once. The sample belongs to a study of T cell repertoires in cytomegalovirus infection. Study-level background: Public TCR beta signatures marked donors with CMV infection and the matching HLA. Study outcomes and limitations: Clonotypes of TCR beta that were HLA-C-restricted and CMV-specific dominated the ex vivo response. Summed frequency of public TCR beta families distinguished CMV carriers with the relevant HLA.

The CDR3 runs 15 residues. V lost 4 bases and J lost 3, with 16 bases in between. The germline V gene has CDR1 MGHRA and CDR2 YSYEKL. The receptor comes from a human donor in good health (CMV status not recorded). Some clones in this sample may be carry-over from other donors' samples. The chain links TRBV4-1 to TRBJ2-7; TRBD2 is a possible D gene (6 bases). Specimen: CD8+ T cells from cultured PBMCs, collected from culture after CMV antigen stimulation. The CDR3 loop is CASSLGPGSGYEQYF. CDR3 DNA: TGCGCCAGCAGCCTCGGCCCCGGTAGCGGCTACGAGCAGTACTTC.